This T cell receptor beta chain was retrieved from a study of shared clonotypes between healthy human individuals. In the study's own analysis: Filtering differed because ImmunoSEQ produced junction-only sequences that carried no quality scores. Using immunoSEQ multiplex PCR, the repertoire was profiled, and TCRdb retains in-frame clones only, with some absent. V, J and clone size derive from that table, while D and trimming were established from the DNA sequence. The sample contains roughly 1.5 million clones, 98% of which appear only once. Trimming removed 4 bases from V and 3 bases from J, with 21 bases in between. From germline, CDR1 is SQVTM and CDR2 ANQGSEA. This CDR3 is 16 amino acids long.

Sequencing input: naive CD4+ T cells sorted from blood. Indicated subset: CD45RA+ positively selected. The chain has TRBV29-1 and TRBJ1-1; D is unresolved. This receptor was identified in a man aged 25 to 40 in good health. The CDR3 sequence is CSVVQSSTNQYTEAFF. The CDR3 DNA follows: TGCAGCGTTGTACAGTCCTCAACGAACCAGTACACTGAAGCTTTCTTT.